The rows below give T cell receptor beta chains drawn from one sample of a study of cytomegalovirus exposure and HLA in healthy donors. Libraries were prepared by immunoSEQ multiplex PCR; TCRdb keeps only in-frame clonotypes and omits some of them. The sample has approximately 210,000 clones, 60% to 80% seen once. The sample consisted of PBMCs. All receptors come from a woman aged 25 to 39 in good health and CMV-seropositive. The CDR3 runs from the conserved cysteine through the conserved F or W. The order of the fields is CDR3 protein, V gene, J gene, clone size, CDR3 length. The size field is filled for only some rows; it gives once, few, many or a size class.

CASSYPGAYNEQFF	TRBV5-4	TRBJ2-1	-	14
CASSTSLAGRETQYF	TRBV7-7	TRBJ2-5	-	15
CASSNGQGMNYSPLHF	TRBV2	TRBJ1-6	once	16
CASARLDGGTGELFF	TRBV7-3	TRBJ2-2	-	15
CASSEQGATNEKLFF	TRBV25-1	TRBJ1-4	-	15
CASSIFGTPYGGNQPQHF	TRBV19	TRBJ1-5	-	18
CASSPVWTGEAYEQYF	TRBV18	-	-	16
CASSSMTSIDTGELFF	TRBV5-1	TRBJ2-2	-	16
CASRRIDYEQYF	TRBV2	TRBJ2-7	-	12
CASSISAGRTEAFF	TRBV19	TRBJ1-1	few	14
CASSFGVAGVGRGGYTF	TRBV28	TRBJ1-2	-	17
CASSVASSYNSPLHF	TRBV9	TRBJ1-6	few	15
CASSDPWTGTDEQYF	TRBV7-3	TRBJ2-7	few	15
CASSSMGAKNTEAFF	TRBV7-2	TRBJ1-1	-	15
CTISNREGYTF	TRBV10-3	TRBJ1-2	-	11
CASSQGAWGEQYF	TRBV7-6	TRBJ2-7	-	13
CASLVEGDTEAFF	TRBV2	TRBJ1-1	-	13
CASSRGHQETQYF	TRBV28	TRBJ2-5	-	13
CAWTWVDNRVSPLHF	TRBV30	TRBJ1-6	-	15
CASSVDRILAKNIQYF	TRBV6-1	TRBJ2-4	-	16
CASRVLGQGAGINYGYTF	TRBV28	TRBJ1-2	few	18
CASSQSGTSYEQYF	TRBV7-3	TRBJ2-7	-	14
CASSLTGVQGGGYTF	TRBV7-9	TRBJ1-2	-	15
CASSLGLGHPTF	TRBV5-8	TRBJ2-6	-	12
CASSLLTGYEQYF	TRBV6-5	TRBJ2-7	-	13
CASSLSANTGELFF	TRBV18	TRBJ2-2	few	14
CASSSTSVYTDTQYF	TRBV7-9	TRBJ2-3	few	15
CASSRGLAGDGWTYEQYF	TRBV5-6	TRBJ2-7	-	18
CASRRDRVYTEAFF	TRBV28	TRBJ1-1	-	14
CASSSPGTGDNSPLHF	TRBV28	TRBJ1-6	once	16
CSAVQETQYF	TRBV20-1	TRBJ2-5	-	10
CASTFLSSPNYGYTF	TRBV28	TRBJ1-2	-	15
CASSQESEEKLFF	TRBV4-2	TRBJ1-4	few	13
CASGQGFSGNTIYF	TRBV5-1	TRBJ1-3	-	14
CSVGGGRGEEQYF	TRBV29-1	TRBJ2-7	-	13
CASTPKGQGDNTGELFF	TRBV4-3	TRBJ2-2	few	17
CASSLGVKLEGYEQYF	TRBV5-1	TRBJ2-7	-	16
CASSIQGLTNEKLFF	TRBV19	TRBJ1-4	-	15
CAWSDQGISGYTF	TRBV30	TRBJ1-2	once	13
CASSRGYGTDTQYF	TRBV28	TRBJ2-3	once	14
CASSLVRADEKLFF	TRBV7-9	TRBJ1-4	-	14